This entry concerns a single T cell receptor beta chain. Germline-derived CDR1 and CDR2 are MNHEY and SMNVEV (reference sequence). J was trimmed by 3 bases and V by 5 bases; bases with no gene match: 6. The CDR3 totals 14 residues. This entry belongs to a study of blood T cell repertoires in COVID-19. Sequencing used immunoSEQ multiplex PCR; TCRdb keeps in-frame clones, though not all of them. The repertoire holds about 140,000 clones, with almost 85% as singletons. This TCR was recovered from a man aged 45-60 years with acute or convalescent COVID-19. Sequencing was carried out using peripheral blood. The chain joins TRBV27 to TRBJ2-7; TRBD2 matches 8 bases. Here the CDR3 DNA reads TGTGCCAGCAGTAGGGGCGGGGGGATCTACGAGCAGTACTTC. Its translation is CASSRGGGIYEQYF.